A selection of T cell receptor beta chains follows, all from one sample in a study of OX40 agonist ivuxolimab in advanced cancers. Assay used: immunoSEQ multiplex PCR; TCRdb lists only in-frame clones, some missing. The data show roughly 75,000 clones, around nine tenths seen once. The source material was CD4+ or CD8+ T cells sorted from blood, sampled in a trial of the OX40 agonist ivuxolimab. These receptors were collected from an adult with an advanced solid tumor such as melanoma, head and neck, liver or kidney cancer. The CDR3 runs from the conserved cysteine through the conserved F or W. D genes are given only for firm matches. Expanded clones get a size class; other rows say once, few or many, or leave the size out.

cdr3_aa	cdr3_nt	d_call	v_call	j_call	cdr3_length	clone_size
CASSQNSKNIQYF	TGTGCCAGCAGCCAGAACAGTAAAAACATTCAGTACTTC	-	TRBV7-9	TRBJ2-4	13	-
CASTSRRGGTGELFF	TGTGCCAGCACCTCTAGGAGGGGCGGGACCGGGGAGCTGTTTTTT	-	TRBV6-1	TRBJ2-2	15	-
CASSSTGGQETQYF	TGTGCCAGCAGCTCGACAGGGGGCCAAGAGACCCAGTACTTC	TRBD1	TRBV5-4	TRBJ2-5	14	-
CASSLGWGGEKLFF	TGTGCCAGCAGTTTAGGGTGGGGGGGTGAAAAACTGTTTTTT	-	TRBV27	TRBJ1-4	14	-
CASSLGSGAWETQYF	TGCGCCAGCAGCTTGGGGTCCGGGGCTTGGGAGACCCAGTACTTC	-	TRBV5-1	TRBJ2-5	15	-
CASSWGLGNEQFF	TGTGCCAGTAGTTGGGGACTAGGCAATGAGCAGTTCTTC	TRBD2	TRBV19	TRBJ2-1	13	-
CASSPLAGGNTGELFF	TGCGCCAGCAGCCCTCTAGCGGGGGGAAACACCGGGGAGCTGTTTTTT	TRBD2	TRBV5-1	TRBJ2-2	16	-
CASSPVSGATGELFF	TGTGCCAGCAGCCCCGTGTCGGGGGCTACCGGGGAGCTGTTTTTT	-	TRBV28	TRBJ2-2	15	-
CASSLAPGTDTQYF	TGCGCCAGCAGCTTGGCACCCGGCACAGATACGCAGTATTTT	-	TRBV5-1	TRBJ2-3	14	-
CASSEFEQTQYF	TGTGCCAGCAGTGAATTCGAACAGACCCAGTACTTC	-	TRBV6-1	TRBJ2-5	12	-
CASSSGLNTGELFF	TGCGCCAGCAGCTCCGGTTTGAACACCGGGGAGCTGTTTTTT	-	TRBV5-1	TRBJ2-2	14	-
CASLAWTSGRRNTGELFF	TGTGCCAGTTTGGCCTGGACTAGCGGGAGGCGGAACACCGGGGAGCTGTTTTTT	TRBD2	TRBV7-9	TRBJ2-2	18	-
CASSNPRSGFDGQYF	TGTGCCAGCAGCAACCCCAGGAGTGGGTTTGACGGGCAGTACTTC	-	TRBV6-1	TRBJ2-7	15	-
CASSLDSVGNQPQHF	TGTGCCAGCAGCTTGGATAGCGTGGGGAATCAGCCCCAGCATTTT	-	TRBV5-5	TRBJ1-5	15	-
CASSTPGKNTGELFF	TGTGCCAGTAGTACCCCGGGAAAGAACACCGGGGAGCTGTTTTTT	-	TRBV19	TRBJ2-2	15	once
CAWKPNPGQIHQPQHF	TGTGCCTGGAAACCGAATCCGGGACAGATCCATCAGCCCCAGCATTTT	TRBD1	TRBV30	TRBJ1-5	16	-
CASRPTGSNYGYTF	TGTGCCAGCAGGCCTACGGGGTCAAACTATGGCTACACCTTC	-	TRBV7-2	TRBJ1-2	14	-
CATSRDPLAYEQYF	TGTGCCACCAGCAGAGATCCTCTAGCGTACGAGCAGTACTTC	-	TRBV15	TRBJ2-7	14	-
CASSVGQGASTDTQYF	TGTGCCAGCAGCGTAGGACAGGGGGCGTCCACAGATACGCAGTATTTT	TRBD1	TRBV9	TRBJ2-3	16	-
CASSPNPSLSNTEAFF	TGTGCCAGCAGCCCAAATCCCTCCTTATCGAACACTGAAGCTTTCTTT	-	TRBV7-6	TRBJ1-1	16	-
CASSGRVGRRNEQFF	TGTGCCAGCAGTGGACGAGTAGGCCGTCGAAATGAGCAGTTCTTC	-	TRBV25-1	TRBJ2-1	15	-
CAWSGGTGASYEQYF	TGTGCCTGGAGTGGAGGGACAGGGGCATCCTACGAGCAGTACTTC	TRBD1	TRBV30	TRBJ2-7	15	-
CASSISRGTYEQYF	TGTGCCAGCAGCATTTCCAGGGGTACCTACGAGCAGTACTTC	-	TRBV11-1	TRBJ2-7	14	-
CASSDKGPRGGYTF	TGTGCCAGCAGTGACAAAGGGCCTAGGGGGGGCTACACCTTC	-	TRBV2	TRBJ1-2	14	few
CASSLSGLADYEQYF	TGTGCCAGCAGCCTTTCGGGACTAGCGGACTACGAGCAGTACTTC	TRBD2	TRBV5-8	TRBJ2-7	15	once
CASSLVGDGEQYF	TGTGCCAGCAGCTTAGTGGGGGACGGCGAGCAGTACTTC	-	TRBV7-9	TRBJ2-7	13	few
CASSLAAAREYTEAFF	TGTGCCAGCAGCTTAGCAGCGGCCCGGGAGTACACTGAAGCTTTCTTT	-	TRBV7-2	TRBJ1-1	16	once
CAISPTSGGADEQYF	TGTGCCATCAGTCCAACTAGCGGGGGGGCCGACGAGCAGTACTTC	TRBD2	TRBV10-3	TRBJ2-7	15	-
CASSPLPGTSGSMFF	TGTGCCAGCAGCCCCCTTCCCGGGACTAGCGGGAGCATGTTCTTC	TRBD2	TRBV7-6	TRBJ2-1	15	-
CASSVAGEWTEAFF	TGTGCCAGCAGCGTAGCGGGGGAGTGGACTGAAGCTTTCTTT	-	TRBV9	TRBJ1-1	14	-
CASSGASGSGEQYF	TGCGCCAGCAGCGGGGCCAGCGGGTCGGGAGAGCAGTACTTC	-	TRBV5-1	TRBJ2-7	14	few
CASSLGTSGGRTDTQYF	TGTGCCAGCAGCTTGGGGACTAGCGGGGGGAGGACAGATACGCAGTATTTT	TRBD2	TRBV5-4	TRBJ2-3	17	-
CASSLRGQNTEAFF	TGTGCCAGCAGTCTACGGGGGCAGAACACTGAAGCTTTCTTT	-	TRBV7-9	TRBJ1-1	14	-
CASSIKRLRVPGGTGELFF	TGTGCCAGTAGTATAAAAAGGCTCCGGGTCCCAGGAGGCACCGGGGAGCTGTTTTTT	-	TRBV19	TRBJ2-2	19	-
CASSLGAANYGYTF	TGTGCCAGCAGCTTAGGGGCAGCCAACTATGGCTACACCTTC	-	TRBV7-2	TRBJ1-2	14	-
CASSGTRWGSGRSWQYF	TGTGCCAGCAGTGGGACCCGATGGGGAAGCGGTAGGTCTTGGCAGTACTTC	-	TRBV27	TRBJ2-7	17	-
CASSPASSYEQYF	TGTGCCAGCTCACCGGCCAGCTCCTACGAGCAGTACTTC	-	TRBV18	TRBJ2-7	13	-
CASSPPLPGKRSAFF	TGTGCCAGCAGCCCCCCCCTACCGGGCAAGCGCTCCGCTTTCTTT	-	TRBV9	TRBJ1-1	15	-
CAWSVGQGYTF	TGTGCCTGGAGTGTTGGGCAGGGCTACACCTTC	-	TRBV30	TRBJ1-2	11	-
CASSSDGLNEKLFF	TGTGCCAGCAGTTCGGACGGCCTTAATGAAAAACTGTTTTTT	-	TRBV28	TRBJ1-4	14	-
CASSLESGGRGEAFF	TGTGCCAGCAGCTTAGAGTCAGGGGGCAGAGGTGAAGCTTTCTTT	TRBD1	TRBV11-3	TRBJ1-1	15	once
CASSLSGADTQYF	TGTGCCAGCAGCTTAAGTGGGGCCGATACGCAGTATTTT	-	TRBV7-9	TRBJ2-3	13	-
CASSARQGGEQFF	TGTGCCAGCAGTGCTAGGCAGGGCGGTGAGCAGTTCTTC	-	TRBV6-1	TRBJ2-1	13	-
CSASTGDTQYF	TGCAGTGCGAGTACAGGAGATACGCAGTATTTT	-	TRBV20-1	TRBJ2-3	11	-
CASSQVQVGQETQYF	TGTGCCAGCAGCCAAGTTCAGGTCGGCCAAGAGACCCAGTACTTC	-	TRBV14	TRBJ2-5	15	-
CASSFSWTEAFF	TGTGCCAGCAGCTTTTCTTGGACTGAAGCTTTCTTT	-	TRBV11-1	TRBJ1-1	12	-
CASSLAGSGGYTF	TGTGCCAGCAGCTTAGCGGGTAGCGGGGGCTACACCTTC	-	TRBV7-2	TRBJ1-2	13	-
CASTGDTGEAGELFF	TGCGCCAGCACCGGGGACACCGGGGAGGCCGGGGAGCTGTTTTTT	-	TRBV5-1	TRBJ2-2	15	-
CASSNPLLTAAKNIQYF	TGCGCCAGCAGCAACCCCCTGTTAACAGCAGCCAAAAACATTCAGTACTTC	-	TRBV5-1	TRBJ2-4	17	-
CASSPPGLAGGGELFF	TGTGCCAGCAGCCCCCCGGGACTAGCGGGAGGGGGGGAGCTGTTTTTT	TRBD2	TRBV7-3	TRBJ2-2	16	-
CASRLDRGNQPQHF	TGTGCCAGCAGACTAGACAGGGGAAATCAGCCCCAGCATTTT	TRBD1	TRBV6-5	TRBJ1-5	14	-
CASSDDGTGGAFF	TGTGCCAGCAGTGATGACGGGACAGGAGGAGCTTTCTTT	TRBD1	TRBV6-1	TRBJ1-1	13	medium-sized
CASSAGGNTEAFF	TGTGCCAGCAGCGCGGGTGGGAACACTGAAGCTTTCTTT	-	TRBV7-6	TRBJ1-1	13	few
CASSVTGPGEDTEAFF	TGTGCCAGCTCAGTAACCGGACCGGGAGAAGACACTGAAGCTTTCTTT	-	TRBV18	TRBJ1-1	16	-